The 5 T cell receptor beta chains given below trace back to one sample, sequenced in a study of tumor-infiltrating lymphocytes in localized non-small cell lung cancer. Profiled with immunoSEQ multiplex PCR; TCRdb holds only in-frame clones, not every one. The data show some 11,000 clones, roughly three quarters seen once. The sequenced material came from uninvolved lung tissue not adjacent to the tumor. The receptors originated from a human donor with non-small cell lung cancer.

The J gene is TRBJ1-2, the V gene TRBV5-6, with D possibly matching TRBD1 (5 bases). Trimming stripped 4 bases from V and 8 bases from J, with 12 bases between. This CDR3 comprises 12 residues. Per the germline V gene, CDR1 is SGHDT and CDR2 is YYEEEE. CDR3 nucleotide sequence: TGTGCCAGCAGCCAGGGTGACCGCGGCTACACCTTC. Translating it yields CASSQGDRGYTF.

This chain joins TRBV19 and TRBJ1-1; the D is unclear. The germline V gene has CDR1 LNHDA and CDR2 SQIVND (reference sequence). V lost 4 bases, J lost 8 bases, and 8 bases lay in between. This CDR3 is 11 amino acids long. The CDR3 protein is CASSKNSEAFF. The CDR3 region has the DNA TGTGCCAGTAGTAAAAACAGCGAAGCTTTCTTT.

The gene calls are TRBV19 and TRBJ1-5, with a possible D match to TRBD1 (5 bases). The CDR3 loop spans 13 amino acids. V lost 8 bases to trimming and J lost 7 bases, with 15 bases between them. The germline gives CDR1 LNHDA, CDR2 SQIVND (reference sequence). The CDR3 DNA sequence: TGTGCCAGTGCAGGGTCGAGGGGACAGCCCCAGCATTTT. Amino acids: CASAGSRGQPQHF. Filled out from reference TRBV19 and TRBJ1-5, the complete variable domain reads DGGITQSPKYLFRKEGQNVTLSCEQNLNHDAMYWYRQDPGQGLRLIYYSQIVNDFQKGDIAEGYSVSREKKESFPLTVTSAQKNPTAFYLCASAGSRGQPQHFGDGTRLSIL.

This chain's CDR3 is CASSLARVSGANVLTF. The CDR3 DNA reads TGTGCCAGCAGTTTGGCCAGGGTCTCTGGGGCCAACGTCCTGACTTTC. The rearrangement links TRBV28 to TRBJ2-6; possible D gene TRBD1, 5 bases. Germline V gene data show CDR1 as MDHEN and CDR2 as SYDVKM. CDR3 length: 16 amino acids. The V end was cut by 3 bases, the J end by 0 bases, with 9 bases between. Variable domain in full (rest from reference TRBV28 and TRBJ2-6): DVKVTQSSRYLVKRTGEKVFLECVQDMDHENMFWYRQDPGLGLRLIYFSYDVKMKEKGDIPEGYSVSREKKERFSLILESASTNQTSMYLCASSLARVSGANVLTFGAGSRLTVL.

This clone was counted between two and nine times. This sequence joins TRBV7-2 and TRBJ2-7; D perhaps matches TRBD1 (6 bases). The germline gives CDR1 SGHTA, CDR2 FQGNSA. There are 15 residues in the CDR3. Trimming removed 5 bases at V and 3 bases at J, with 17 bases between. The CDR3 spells CASSPDRSRYYEQYF. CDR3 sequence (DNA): TGTGCCAGCAGCCCCGACAGGTCGCGGTACTACGAGCAGTACTTC.